The sequence of this TCR beta chain was determined in a study of identifying expanded T cells in peripheral blood. Assay: immunoSEQ multiplex PCR; the TCRdb copy retains only in-frame clones and omits some. This repertoire shows about 98,000 clones, about 87% found once; its top ten account for roughly an eighth. General study points: Across healthy donors, higher total template counts meant significantly greater roughly 2-week count variance. Differentially abundant clones: 0.95 to 1.5 between replicates, 16.4 at approximately 13 days, around 20 at four.

Collection occurred without any documented infections or immune events in donors. This clone has more than one count but fewer than ten. Its antigen remains unidentified. Trimming shortened V by 1 base and J by 0 bases, and 3 bases separated the two germline ends. Germline V gene sequence: CDR1 LNHDA, CDR2 SQIVND (reference sequence). This CDR3 contains 13 residues. The sequence was obtained from a person aged 18 to 75 in good health. The source material was blood. V and J are TRBV19 and TRBJ2-5; D gene uncertain. CDR3 DNA sequence: TGTGCCAGTAGTATAGGTGACCAAGAGACCCAGTACTTC. It encodes CASSIGDQETQYF.